Shown below are 22 T cell receptor beta chains from a single sample sequenced in a study of blood T cells in healthy people across ages. Next came a second PCR, run for roughly 6 to 11 cycles, which used a sample-barcoded 5' primer along with a J-beta primer mix. TCRdb re-called the 5' RACE reads through MiXCR, storing one row per CDR3 protein. The data hold around 650,000 distinct CDR3 sequences, with approximately 40% observed a single time. The specimen was blood. The receptors were gathered from a man older than 75 in good health.

Comments on this clonotype: Since a much larger clone is just one base distant, this may be a read error. V and J are TRBV12-3 or TRBV12-4 and TRBJ2-1; 8 bases fit TRBD1. The CDR3 contains 13 residues. V lost 5 bases, J lost 12 bases, and 9 bases stayed unmatched. The CDR3 bases are TGTGCCAGCAGTAAGGACAGGGTGGCTGGGCAGTTCTTC. This codes for CASSKDRVAGQFF.

Concerning this clonotype itself: This may be a read error: a much more frequent sequence differs by one nucleotide. The chain carries TRBV25-1 and TRBJ1-6; unclear D gene. The CDR3 consists of 13 residues. From germline, CDR1 is MGHDK and CDR2 SYGVNS. CDR3: CANSDSVGSPLHF. CDR3 in DNA: TGTGCCAACAGTGATTCGGTGGGGTCACCCCTCCACTTT.

This clonotype was counted only a few times. The chain uses TRBV4-3 and TRBJ2-3, with 10 nucleotides matching TRBD2. V shed 3 bases, J shed 1 base, and the junction held 10 bases outside the gene matches. The CDR3 is 18 residues long. Germline V gene lookup returns CDR1 LGHNA and CDR2 YSLEER. CDR3 sequence: CASSQGGGLAEGTDTQYF. CDR3 bases: TGCGCCAGCAGCCAGGGAGGAGGACTAGCGGAGGGCACAGATACGCAGTATTTT.

For the CDR3, the DNA is TGCGCCAGCAGCCAAATGGGACGGAGCTCCTACAATGAGCAGTTCTTC. Its protein product is CASSQMGRSSYNEQFF. This sequence joins TRBV4-3 and TRBJ2-1; either TRBD1 or TRBD2 may supply D (5 bases each). Trimming took 2 bases from V and 0 from J, leaving 11 bases between them. Germline values: CDR1 LGHNA, CDR2 YSLEER. CDR3 length: 16 residues.

This chain links TRBV20-1 with TRBJ2-7, with D tentatively TRBD2 (6 bases). The end of the DNA is better explained by TRBJ2-5, so the J call may be wrong. The CDR3 totals 13 residues. From germline, CDR1 is DFQATT and CDR2 SNEGSKA (reference sequence). The CDR3: CSARRVGGETQYF. The CDR3 DNA sequence: TGCAGTGCTAGGCGGGTCGGGGGAGAGACCCAGTACTTC.

The chain combines TRBV29-1 with TRBJ2-7; D is perhaps TRBD1 (6 bases). Germline values: CDR1 SQVTM, CDR2 ANQGSEA. V was trimmed by 7 bases and J by 0 bases, leaving 13 bases between them. The CDR3 totals 13 residues. The CDR3 DNA reads as TGCAGCGCGAACACGGACAGCTCCTACGAGCAGTACTTC. Encoded protein: CSANTDSSYEQYF.

The V gene is TRBV7-6, the J gene TRBJ2-1, with 10 bases fitting TRBD1. With 5 bases clipped from V and 0 bases from J, the junction kept 10 bases outside the gene matches. CDR3 length: 18 residues. Germline V gene lookup returns CDR1 SGHVS and CDR2 FNYEAQ. The CDR3 nucleotides are TGTGCCAGCAGCCCCGGGACAGGGGCCTCTCTCTCCTACAATGAGCAGTTCTTC. It encodes CASSPGTGASLSYNEQFF.

This clonotype has just a few counts. The V call is TRBV3-1, the J call TRBJ2-7; the D gene is possibly TRBD1 (6 bases). Germline loops: CDR1 LGHDT, CDR2 YNNKEL (reference sequence). Trimming removed 4 bases at V and 3 bases at J, with 19 bases between. The CDR3 has 16 residues. The CDR3, as DNA: TGTGCCAGCAGCCCCCGACAGGCCTTAGGTCGCTACGAGCAGTACTTC. Translated, it gives CASSPRQALGRYEQYF.

This chain uses TRBV28 with TRBJ2-5; the D is unclear. TRBJ2-7 explains the end of the DNA better; the J call may be wrong. This CDR3 comprises 14 residues. Germline CDR1 MDHEN, CDR2 SYDVKM. CDR3 sequence reads: CASSLTHYIYEQYF. In DNA form, the CDR3 reads TGTGCCAGCAGTTTAACCCACTATATCTACGAGCAGTACTTC.

V and J are TRBV20-1 and TRBJ2-1; D remains ambiguous. This CDR3 comprises 14 residues. The germline CDR1 and CDR2 sequences are DFQATT and SNEGSKA (reference sequence). V lost 6 bases and J lost 0, with 12 bases in between. The CDR3 region is CSARIANSYNEQFF. CDR3 in DNA: TGCAGTGCGAGAATAGCAAACTCCTACAATGAGCAGTTCTTC.

The table lists this clonotype with many counts. V and J are TRBV6-6 and TRBJ2-4; D unclear. Trimming took off 10 bases at V and 2 bases at J, with 12 bases between the two ends. Looked up from germline, CDR1 is MNHNY and CDR2 is SVGAGI (reference sequence). CDR3 size: 13 residues. The CDR3 loop reads CAIKFGPKNIQYF. The CDR3 nucleotides are TGTGCCATCAAGTTCGGACCCAAAAACATTCAGTACTTC.

V and J are TRBV7-2 and TRBJ2-7; 7 bases line up with TRBD1. This CDR3 contains 14 residues. V lost 3 bases, J lost 3 bases, and 5 bases stayed unmatched. Germline lookup yields CDR1 SGHTA and CDR2 FQGNSA. The CDR3 nucleotides are TGTGCCAGCAGCTTCGGCAGGGGGAACTACGAGCAGTACTTC. It is translated as CASSFGRGNYEQYF. The whole variable domain, remainder taken from reference TRBV7-2 and TRBJ2-7, is GAGVSQSPSNKVTEKGKDVELRCDPISGHTALYWYRQSLGQGLEFLIYFQGNSAPDKSGLPSDRFSAERTGGSVSTLTIQRTQQEDSAVYLCASSFGRGNYEQYFGPGTRLTVT.

This clonotype was counted a few times. The chain recombines TRBV7-9 with TRBJ2-1, with 7 bases matching TRBD2. This CDR3 contains 13 residues. The V segment lost 5 bases and the J segment 6 bases; nucleotides outside the gene matches: 4. The germline V gene encodes CDR1 SEHNR and CDR2 FQNEAQ (reference sequence). In nucleotides, the CDR3 is TGTGCCAGCAGCCGGCGGGAGCTCAATGAGCAGTTCTTC. Translation gives CASSRRELNEQFF.

The chain links TRBV7-9 to TRBJ1-5, with D hard to call. The V and J ends lost 4 bases and 4 bases respectively, with 8 bases between them. Germline CDR1 SEHNR, CDR2 FQNEAQ (reference sequence). This CDR3 has 13 residues. CDR3 DNA sequence: TGTGCCAGCAGCTGGACCGGGAATCAGCCCCAGCATTTT. Its translation is CASSWTGNQPQHF. Using reference TRBV7-9 and TRBJ1-5 for the parts outside the CDR3, the full variable domain is DTGVSQNPRHKITKRGQNVTFRCDPISEHNRLYWYRQTLGQGPEFLTYFQNEAQLEKSRLLSDRFSAERPKGSFSTLEIQRTEQGDSAMYLCASSWTGNQPQHFGDGTRLSIL.

This clonotype has a single count. The chain uses TRBV20-1 and TRBJ2-1; 8 bases line up with TRBD1. The germline gives CDR1 DFQATT, CDR2 SNEGSKA (reference sequence). J was trimmed by 0 bases and V by 3 bases; bases with no gene match: 13. The CDR3 is 18 residues long. CDR3 sequence: CSASLTGGPESSYNEQFF. The CDR3 coding sequence is TGCAGTGCTAGTCTTACAGGGGGGCCGGAGAGCTCCTACAATGAGCAGTTCTTC.

V gene TRBV7-6 combines with J gene TRBJ1-1; D gene unclear. The CDR3 extends over 14 amino acids. Trimming stripped 1 base from V and 4 bases from J, with 10 bases between. Germline CDR1 and CDR2: SGHVS and FNYEAQ. CDR3 amino acids: CASSLGGGVTEAFF. In nucleotides, the CDR3 is TGTGCCAGCAGCTTAGGGGGAGGCGTCACTGAAGCTTTCTTT.

This clonotype was observed a few times. CDR3 coding DNA: TGTGCCAGCAGCTTTGTATCAGGGGCCTACAATGAGCAGTTCTTC. Amino acids: CASSFVSGAYNEQFF. The J gene is TRBJ2-1, the V gene TRBV7-6, with D possibly matching TRBD1 (6 bases). The CDR3 is 15 residues long. V was trimmed by 3 bases and J by 2 bases, leaving 11 bases between them. Germline CDR1 is SGHVS and CDR2 is FNYEAQ.

The chain has TRBV20-1 and TRBJ1-2; 8 nucleotides line up with TRBD1. The CDR3 spans 14 residues. Germline V lookup: CDR1 DFQATT, CDR2 SNEGSKA (reference sequence). The ends lost 1 base at V and 0 bases at J; junction bases unmatched: 1. In nucleotides, the CDR3 is TGCAGTGCTAGAGCGACAGGGGCTAACTATGGCTACACCTTC. Protein product: CSARATGANYGYTF.

This clonotype has a handful of counts. This chain connects TRBV9 to TRBJ2-1, with D tentatively TRBD1 or TRBD2 (6 bases each). Germline CDR1 is SGDLS and CDR2 is YYNGEE. Trimming left V 4 bases short and J 5 bases short, with 13 bases between. CDR3 length: 14 amino acids. CDR3 in DNA: TGTGCCAGCAGCCCAGGGGACTTTAACAATGAGCAGTTCTTC. Translation gives CASSPGDFNNEQFF.

The chain combines TRBV5-5 with TRBJ2-3, with D possibly being TRBD1 (5 bases). The germline V and J ends were trimmed by 8 bases and 1 base, with 14 bases remaining between them. This CDR3 is built from 14 residues. Germline assignment: CDR1 SGHKS and CDR2 YYEKEE (reference sequence). The CDR3 region is CASDNRRRTDTQYF. The CDR3 DNA is TGTGCCAGTGACAACAGGCGACGCACAGATACGCAGTATTTT.

This clonotype was detected only once. This chain links TRBV29-1 with TRBJ2-4, with 9 bases aligning to TRBD1. Judging by the DNA end, TRBJ2-7 fits better; the J call may be wrong. Per germline, CDR1 SQVTM and CDR2 ANQGSEA. This CDR3 spans 14 amino acids. As DNA, the CDR3 is TGCAGCGCATGCCCCGGACAGGGGTTTTGCGAGCAGTACTTC. This codes for CSACPGQGFCEQYF.

V usage is TRBV2 and J usage is TRBJ1-1; 8 nucleotides agree with TRBD1. After removal of 7 bases from V and 1 base from J, the junction contained 8 bases not matched to a gene. Germline CDR1 is SNHLY and CDR2 is FYNNEI. CDR3 length: 15 amino acids. The CDR3 here is CASTTIQGANTEAFF. In DNA, the CDR3 is TGTGCCAGCACGACGATCCAGGGGGCGAACACTGAAGCTTTCTTT.